This paragraph reports one TCR beta chain. The CDR3 is 17 residues long. V lost 8 bases to trimming and J lost 0 bases; unmatched junction nucleotides: 7. CDR1 is ENHRY, CDR2 SYGVKD, per germline. In the authors' methods: Reference gene primer amplification gave estimated nucleated cell counts. Sequencing used immunoSEQ multiplex PCR; TCRdb keeps in-frame clones, though not all of them. D and trimming come from the DNA, and the V and J calls and clone size come from that table. The table shows roughly 46,000 clones, with about four fifths occurring only once. The data were taken from a study of blood T cell repertoires in COVID-19. Overall study context: Specimens from acute and convalescent COVID-19 originated in the United States, Italy and Spain. T cells, B-cell-depleted T cells, or PBMCs provided the cDNA or gDNA that served as material.

Sequenced material: peripheral blood. The clonotype was recovered from a man aged 55 to 70 with acute or convalescent COVID-19. This chain joins TRBV10-3 and TRBJ2-2, with TRBD2 identical over 12 bases. The CDR3 DNA follows: TGTGCCATCGGAGCTAGCGGGGGGGCAACGAACACCGGGGAGCTGTTTTTT. It encodes CAIGASGGATNTGELFF.